The source of this TCR beta chain is a study of Ad26.COV2.S vaccination and SARS-CoV-2 variants. Treatment indicated: over 15 received Ad26.COV2.S at low or high dose, single or two shots; 5 received placebo; per-sample allocation not given. Samples analyzed were those drawn on day 63 after the first vaccine or placebo injection. Measured with immunoSEQ multiplex PCR; TCRdb has only the in-frame clones, and not every one. The table shows some 350,000 clones, with roughly 81% occurring only once. V was cut by 5 bases and J by 10 bases, with 15 bases left in between. Germline lookup yields CDR1 SGHAT and CDR2 FQNNGV. There are 13 residues in the CDR3.

The TCR sequence derives from a person between 18 and 60 years old who received the Ad26.COV2.S COVID-19 vaccine or a placebo. The genes are TRBV11-2 and TRBJ2-1; unclear D gene. The sequencing used peripheral blood, collected in a trial of Ad26.COV2.S vaccine versus placebo. The CDR3 sequence: CASSPKRVSEQFF. DNA of the CDR3: TGTGCCAGCAGCCCAAAACGGGTCAGCGAGCAGTTCTTC.